This TCR beta chain was captured by sequencing in a study of cytomegalovirus exposure and HLA in healthy donors (dated by TCRdb to the late 2010s). About the full investigation: In an earlier analysis of 550 to 750 of the donors, 276 Gb of sequence data and 120 million or so unique TCR beta sequences from about 179 million T cells were reported. In addition to the first cohort of roughly 670 subjects, a separate validation cohort of 100 to 150 different subjects was used. Because of strong linkage in the cohort, roughly five DR-DQ haplotypes were treated as single units for association and clustering. Alongside the repertoire data, information on donor age, sex, ethnicity and CMV serostatus was compiled. An early release that covered about 600 HLA-typed donors contained about 300 gigabases of sequencing data and 75 million to 100 million unique TCR sequences. All discovery cohort repertoires had been generated on a single sequencing platform. Rather than drawing on any new phenotypic data, the later analysis identified candidate immune exposures from TCR beta sequences and the way those sequences occurred across donors. Of the 300 to 400 genotyped donors, about 84% fell in the genetic ancestry cluster associated with self-reported Caucasian donors. Typing coverage varied by locus: 629-630 donors for A, B, C, DRB1 and DQB1; more than 500 for DQA1; around 610 for DPA1; more than 450 for DPB1. A later genetic analysis used genome-wide SNP genotypes for about 65% of the roughly 670 donors, treating that subset as a discovery cohort. Among roughly 400 genotyped donors of the cohort, an average of roughly 230,000 unique TCR beta nucleotide sequences was sequenced per donor, of which about 19% were non-productive. Class I and class II HLA loci were covered by the typing at four-digit resolution. A later analysis re-examined previously published TCR beta repertoires from 600 to 700 donors and added high-resolution HLA genotyping to investigate patterns of TCR occurrence. Using immunosequencing, the study profiled T cell repertoires from about 620 subjects and related those repertoires to cytomegalovirus serostatus. To decide whether each TCR beta V gene segment behaved as functional or pseudogenic, an earlier analysis of approximately 600 of the donors relied on high-throughput TCR beta sequencing. The study was designed to test whether signatures of past pathogen exposure could be identified by cataloging public T cell receptors. To predict cytomegalovirus infection status, the study brought together high-throughput TCR immunosequencing, statistical association of individual TCRs with disease status, and machine learning.

What the authors observed across the whole study: A cluster of highly shared sequence variants was judged likely to be a technical artifact of the sequencing pipeline. In a later analysis, HLA-associated TCR beta chains were found to be more clonally expanded and to have lower generation probabilities than equally common non-associated chains. The study gave a list of about 150 TCR beta chains associated with cytomegalovirus. Across donors, most TCR sequences were observed very rarely, whereas some public TCRs were present in many individuals. The classifier was reported to diagnose cytomegalovirus status with high specificity and sensitivity in both the original cohort and the validation cohort. At a false discovery rate of 0.05, a later analysis linked around 17,000 TCR beta sequences to specific HLA alleles. When HLA alleles, especially DR and DQ, strongly co-occurred, TCR associations were difficult to assign to individual alleles. The only immune exposure information available for the cohort was CMV serostatus. According to a later analysis, most CMV-associated TCR beta chains appeared to be HLA-restricted, and the HLA associations seemed to be driven largely by CMV exposure. In an earlier analysis of fewer than 700 of the donors, most TCR beta V segments appeared in productive rearrangements about 87% or about 30% of the time, broadly matching IMGT annotations. In a later genetic analysis, fewer N-insertions in productive TCRs were reported among donors in an Asian-associated ancestry cluster than the 666-donor mean. Three of the identified cytomegalovirus-associated TCR beta chains were confirmed in vitro to be specific for cytomegalovirus antigens. Roughly uniform sequencing depth across donors was assumed in presence/absence analyses, although this assumption may not hold. A later analysis found that TCR association rates varied across HLA loci, with DRB1 alleles showing the most associated TCRs and HLA-C alleles the fewest. Because HLA typing was unavailable for some donors at each locus, only the typed subset was used in association tests. Correlated functional status among segregating V segments might be attributable to linkage disequilibrium, but an unknown experimental factor could not be ruled out. A later genetic analysis associated a missense DCLRE1C variant with V-gene and J-gene trimming of TCR beta chains, and an independent cohort replicated the association. According to a later analysis, parvovirus B19, influenza, CMV and Epstein-Barr virus appeared linked to several top co-occurrence clusters. The cohort was sequenced for TCR beta chains only, and without alpha or paired-chain data the features that could be detected were limited. A further reported finding was that TCR beta sequences accurately predicted the HLA-A and HLA-B alleles for most subjects in the first cohort. Because the 87-base-pair reads could not distinguish some IMGT-functional V segments, including TRBV6-2 and TRBV6-3, those segments were excluded. The authors suggested that the approach could potentially be extended to other disease states and immunological phenotypes. Because counts were too low, 15 to 20 rarely observed V segments, including chromosome 9 orphons, were excluded from the earlier analysis of 587 of the donors.

A word on this clone: Its binding antigen is unknown. Base quality data are lacking; no much larger clone is found one base away.

At the junction V is shortened by 2 bases and J by 6 bases, with 16 bases in between. The CDR3 covers 16 residues, taking in both the cysteine and the phenylalanine. Solely the CDR3 DNA is kept, with 48 bases framed from the first base. Taken from the germline V gene (reference sequence), the CDR1 and CDR2 loops are SGHAT and FQDESV. The cohort consisted of 600 to 700 healthy bone marrow donors. At the time of sampling, every cohort member was nominally healthy, though immune exposures that went unrecorded were likely present. The donor tested CMV seronegative and was one of the 352 seronegative cohort members. A peripheral blood sample was provided by each donor, and peripheral blood mononuclear cells were used for TCR beta sequencing. Genomic DNA extraction from the blood cell samples was performed with the Qiagen DNeasy Blood Extraction Kit. Receptor amplification or capture employed the immunoSEQ multiplex PCR assay. The multiplex PCR relied on a mix of 60 forward primers for TCR Vbeta segments and 13 reverse primers for TCR Jbeta segments. The CDR3 region of rearranged TCR beta genes was amplified from genomic DNA by a multiplex PCR assay. On the Illumina HiSeq System, the amplified TCR beta libraries were sequenced as 87-base-pair reads. As for how the authors treated the data: A later analysis tallied about 77 million unique TCR beta chains across the 640 or so repertoires, and around 10 million of those chains were shared by two or more donors. To remove PCR and sequencing errors, raw reads were error-corrected and collapsed into unique sequences using a nearest-neighbor algorithm that merged closely related sequences. To assign V, D and J gene segments, CDR3 sequences were aligned to IMGT reference sequences. For a sequence to be retained, a match of at least six nucleotides to both a V gene segment and a J gene segment was required. Rearrangements were called productive when the CDR3 lacked stop codons and stayed in frame with V and J; all others were non-productive. CDR3 was defined by IMGT convention, running from the second conserved V-encoded cysteine to the conserved J-encoded phenylalanine. The earlier analysis of about 560 of the donors excluded any sequence lacking an unambiguous match to a single V gene segment. An earlier analysis of several hundred of the donors classified V segments as functional when productive rearrangements were above 56.7% and as segregating when the standard deviation between donors was above 5%. To diagnose cytomegalovirus status from the catalog of TCR beta chain sequences, a statistical classification framework was built. In a later analysis, TCR nucleotide sequences were compared against IMGT/GENE-DB human TR gene sequences so that V and J genes could be assigned. The TCRdist pipeline was used in a later analysis to assign CDR3 sequences and most-parsimonious VDJ recombination scenarios. In a later analysis, each TCR beta chain was defined by its CDR3 amino acid sequence together with its V-gene family, and reads lacking a unique V-gene family were excluded. A later analysis removed 592 highly shared, low-generation-probability nucleotide sequences to deal with suspected cross-contamination and a sequencing artifact. For each public chain, a later analysis derived a clonal expansion index from normalized ranks of inferred template counts within each repertoire. In a later analysis, generation probabilities were computed using a VDJ recombination model fitted to out-of-frame rearrangements, and the results were checked against IGoR. A later analysis scored TCR-TCR, TCR-HLA and TCR-CMV co-occurrence with hypergeometric tests, applying a repertoire-size bias correction to TCR pairs. In a later analysis, false discovery rates were estimated by permuting HLA or CMV assignments 20 times. A later analysis grouped co-occurring TCRs with DBSCAN, adding TCRdist sequence similarity when clustering within HLA-allele-positive subsets. Co-occurrence clustering excluded repertoires with fewer than 30,000 or more than 120,000 public chains, plus five with anomalous nucleotide sharing. TCRdb mirrors the immuneACCESS table, restricted to in-frame sequences. Some clones are absent from its copies; in checked studies, under half trace to an unresolved V gene, and the reason for the others is unknown. V, J and clone size derive from that table, while D and trimming were established from the DNA sequence. The sample table holds 60,000 to 80,000 clones, of which 65% to 75% were seen once. Around 5% of the sample is held by the ten biggest clonotypes.

The chain joins TRBV11-1 to TRBJ2-2; the best D guess is TRBD2, with 6 bases matching. The sequence was obtained from a woman between 25 and 40 years old in good health and CMV-seronegative. Sequences were obtained from PBMCs. The base sequence is TGTGCCAGCAGCTTACAGACTAGTCTGGGTGCCGGGGAGCTGTTTTTT. Its amino acids are CASSLQTSLGAGELFF.